A selection of T cell receptor beta chains follows, all from one sample in a study of blood T cells in healthy people across ages. One entry per CDR3 protein results from TCRdb running MiXCR on the 5' RACE reads. The sample carries more than 1.4 million distinct CDR3 sequences, about 43% recorded once. The specimen sequenced was blood. The receptors were gathered from a young woman in good health. Both conserved end residues are part of each CDR3. Each record gives: V gene, J gene, D gene, clone size, CDR3 protein, CDR3 DNA. D genes are given only for firm matches. Part of the rows lack a size; the others show once, few, many or a class for expanded clones.

V: TRBV2; J: TRBJ2-1; D: NA; size: NA; CDR3: CASRVNALSYNEQFF; DNA: TGTGCCAGCCGGGTTAACGCCCTCTCCTACAATGAGCAGTTCTTC
V: TRBV20-1; J: TRBJ2-2; D: TRBD1; size: NA; CDR3: CSARQGANTGELFF; DNA: TGCAGTGCTCGACAGGGGGCGAACACCGGGGAGCTGTTTTTT
V: TRBV20-1; J: TRBJ2-7; D: NA; size: NA; CDR3: CSARDPSHGGNEQYF; DNA: TGCAGTGCTAGAGATCCTAGCCACGGGGGTAACGAGCAGTACTTC
V: TRBV10-3; J: TRBJ2-3; D: NA; size: NA; CDR3: CAISESGSATDTQYF; DNA: TGTGCCATCAGTGAGTCCGGTAGCGCCACAGATACGCAGTATTTT
V: TRBV29-1; J: TRBJ1-2; D: NA; size: once; CDR3: CSEGHLGGYTF; DNA: TGCAGCGAGGGGCATTTGGGAGGCTACACCTTC
V: TRBV5-1; J: TRBJ2-7; D: TRBD2; size: NA; CDR3: CASSMGLALHEQYF; DNA: TGCGCCAGCAGCATGGGACTAGCGCTCCACGAGCAGTACTTC
V: TRBV27; J: TRBJ1-2; D: NA; size: NA; CDR3: CASSLSLEYGYTF; DNA: TGTGCCAGCAGTTTATCGCTTGAGTATGGCTACACCTTC
V: TRBV18; J: TRBJ2-3; D: NA; size: NA; CDR3: CASSRASTDTQYF; DNA: TGTGCCAGCTCACGTGCTAGCACAGATACGCAGTATTTT
V: TRBV15; J: TRBJ1-2; D: NA; size: NA; CDR3: CATSRDVSPPGGYTF; DNA: TGTGCCACCAGCAGAGATGTAAGCCCGCCTGGGGGCTACACCTTC
V: TRBV20-1; J: TRBJ2-6; D: NA; size: NA; CDR3: CSARDPGANVLTF; DNA: TGCAGTGCTAGAGATCCGGGGGCCAACGTCCTGACTTTC
V: TRBV10-3; J: TRBJ1-2; D: NA; size: once; CDR3: CAISEGTSNYGYTF; DNA: TGTGCCATCAGTGAGGGAACATCTAACTATGGCTACACCTTC
V: TRBV24-1; J: TRBJ2-5; D: NA; size: NA; CDR3: CATSGSGGGLNEQYF; DNA: TGTGCCACCAGTGGGTCGGGGGGCGGTCTAAATGAGCAGTACTTC
V: TRBV29-1; J: TRBJ2-1; D: NA; size: NA; CDR3: CSVERVANEQFF; DNA: TGCAGCGTTGAAAGAGTCGCCAATGAGCAGTTCTTC
V: TRBV29-1; J: TRBJ1-1; D: TRBD1; size: NA; CDR3: CSAAGQGLEAFF; DNA: TGCAGCGCAGCGGGACAGGGGCTTGAAGCTTTCTTT
V: TRBV9; J: TRBJ2-7; D: NA; size: NA; CDR3: CASSVGSGTSSYEQYF; DNA: TGTGCCAGCAGCGTAGGCTCCGGGACATCTTCCTACGAGCAGTACTTC
V: TRBV9; J: TRBJ2-1; D: NA; size: NA; CDR3: CASSVAVLGSDEQFF; DNA: TGTGCCAGCAGCGTAGCCGTACTAGGTAGCGATGAGCAGTTCTTC
V: TRBV28; J: TRBJ2-2; D: NA; size: NA; CDR3: CASRSWGQTGELFF; DNA: TGTGCCAGCAGATCCTGGGGGCAGACCGGGGAGCTGTTTTTT
V: TRBV24-1; J: TRBJ2-5; D: NA; size: NA; CDR3: CATSDLLGGAETQYF; DNA: TGTGCCACCAGTGATTTGCTGGGCGGGGCAGAGACCCAGTACTTC
V: TRBV12-3/TRBV12-4; J: TRBJ2-3; D: NA; size: NA; CDR3: CASSDGGSPTDTQYF; DNA: TGTGCCAGCAGTGACGGGGGTAGCCCCACAGATACGCAGTATTTT
V: TRBV15; J: TRBJ2-5; D: TRBD2; size: NA; CDR3: CATSARTSGAETQYF; DNA: TGTGCCACCAGCGCCCGGACTAGCGGGGCGGAGACCCAGTACTTC
V: TRBV20-1; J: TRBJ2-1; D: TRBD1; size: once; CDR3: CSAATGTYEQFF; DNA: TGCAGTGCGGCGACAGGGACCTACGAGCAGTTCTTC
V: TRBV5-6; J: TRBJ1-5; D: TRBD1; size: NA; CDR3: CASSPGTGGRNQPQHF; DNA: TGTGCCAGCAGCCCAGGGACAGGGGGTCGAAATCAGCCCCAGCATTTT
V: TRBV7-9; J: TRBJ2-5; D: NA; size: few; CDR3: CASALVMAANQETQYF; DNA: TGTGCCAGCGCCCTGGTGATGGCGGCGAATCAAGAGACCCAGTACTTC
V: TRBV12-3/TRBV12-4; J: TRBJ2-4; D: NA; size: NA; CDR3: CASSRSEGILGKNIQYF; DNA: TGTGCCAGCAGCCGCTCCGAAGGGATTTTAGGCAAAAACATTCAGTACTTC
V: TRBV6-6; J: TRBJ2-1; D: TRBD2; size: NA; CDR3: CASRRRGGTYNEQFF; DNA: TGTGCCAGCAGGAGGAGGGGAGGGACCTACAATGAGCAGTTCTTC
V: TRBV7-9; J: TRBJ2-4; D: TRBD1; size: NA; CDR3: CASSLRTGTPTGGSIQYF; DNA: TGTGCCAGCAGCCTTCGGACAGGGACTCCCACGGGCGGTAGCATTCAGTACTTC
V: TRBV5-5; J: TRBJ2-7; D: TRBD2; size: NA; CDR3: CASSSGLAGPTWGYEQYF; DNA: TGTGCCAGCAGCTCAGGACTAGCGGGGCCCACTTGGGGATACGAGCAGTACTTC
V: TRBV12-3/TRBV12-4; J: TRBJ1-6; D: NA; size: NA; CDR3: CASRRGTGYNSPLHF; DNA: TGTGCCAGCAGAAGAGGGACGGGCTATAATTCACCCCTCCACTTT
V: TRBV20-1; J: TRBJ2-5; D: NA; size: NA; CDR3: CSTRDNKTPETQYF; DNA: TGCAGTACTAGAGATAATAAGACTCCGGAGACCCAGTACTTC
V: TRBV6-5; J: TRBJ2-3; D: TRBD2; size: NA; CDR3: CATGGTSQDTQYF; DNA: TGTGCCACCGGGGGGACTAGCCAAGATACGCAGTATTTT
V: TRBV18; J: TRBJ2-7; D: NA; size: NA; CDR3: CASSPKESSYEQYF; DNA: TGTGCCAGCTCGCCGAAAGAGAGCTCCTACGAGCAGTACTTC
V: TRBV4-1; J: TRBJ1-5; D: NA; size: NA; CDR3: CASSLQDTVGGNQPQHF; DNA: TGCGCCAGCAGCCTCCAAGATACCGTTGGGGGCAATCAGCCCCAGCATTTT
V: TRBV27; J: TRBJ2-3; D: NA; size: NA; CDR3: CASSVGYFTDTQYF; DNA: TGTGCCAGCAGTGTAGGTTATTTCACAGATACGCAGTATTTT
V: TRBV6-1; J: TRBJ1-6; D: TRBD1; size: NA; CDR3: CATLLWPGTASSYNSPLHF; DNA: TGTGCCACCTTATTATGGCCCGGGACAGCGAGCTCCTATAATTCACCCCTCCACTTT
V: TRBV7-2; J: TRBJ2-3; D: NA; size: NA; CDR3: CASSFFLGDTQYF; DNA: TGTGCCAGCAGCTTCTTCTTAGGGGATACGCAGTATTTT
V: TRBV20-1; J: TRBJ2-3; D: NA; size: few; CDR3: CSARPLSGDTDTQYF; DNA: TGCAGTGCCCGACCGCTGAGCGGCGACACAGATACGCAGTATTTT
V: TRBV7-2; J: TRBJ2-1; D: NA; size: once; CDR3: CASRISWGPGEQFF; DNA: TGTGCCAGCAGGATAAGTTGGGGGCCAGGTGAGCAGTTCTTC
V: TRBV18; J: TRBJ2-3; D: TRBD2; size: few; CDR3: CASSSGLAGRGRNTQYF; DNA: TGTGCCAGCTCTTCGGGACTAGCGGGACGTGGACGGAATACGCAGTATTTT
V: TRBV20-1; J: TRBJ2-3; D: NA; size: few; CDR3: CSATTFGAVLTDTQYF; DNA: TGCAGTGCCACTACCTTCGGGGCAGTCCTTACGGATACGCAGTATTTT
V: TRBV5-1; J: TRBJ2-5; D: TRBD2; size: NA; CDR3: CASSSYPGTSGSWEQYF; DNA: TGCGCCAGCAGCTCGTACCCCGGGACTAGCGGGTCGTGGGAGCAGTACTTC
V: TRBV10-3; J: TRBJ1-1; D: TRBD1; size: NA; CDR3: CAIRATGQGNTEAFF; DNA: TGTGCCATCAGGGCAACGGGACAGGGGAACACTGAAGCTTTCTTT
V: TRBV20-1; J: TRBJ1-5; D: NA; size: few; CDR3: CSARDLAGPKVGSNQPQHF; DNA: TGCAGTGCTAGAGACCTCGCAGGGCCGAAGGTGGGTAGCAATCAGCCCCAGCATTTT
V: TRBV18; J: TRBJ2-4; D: TRBD1; size: NA; CDR3: CASSPGTGGDGSTKNIQYF; DNA: TGTGCCAGCTCACCAGGGACAGGGGGTGACGGTAGTACCAAAAACATTCAGTACTTC
V: TRBV7-2; J: TRBJ2-5; D: NA; size: many; CDR3: CASSPDGTAQETQYF; DNA: TGTGCCAGCAGCCCAGACGGGACGGCCCAAGAGACCCAGTACTTC
V: TRBV10-1; J: TRBJ1-1; D: NA; size: NA; CDR3: CASRGLDEAFF; DNA: TGCGCCAGCAGGGGACTCGACGAAGCTTTCTTT